The 15 T cell receptor beta chains below all came from one sample that was sequenced in a study of CD8+CD57+ T cells in acquired aplastic anemia. Patients who underwent sequencing had shown CD8+CD57+ cell expansion by flow cytometry. Profiling that covered TCR beta VDJ and CDR3 relied on genomic DNA as its template. In TCRdb, the reads were re-called with MiXCR into one record per CDR3 protein. The sample yields roughly 190,000 distinct CDR3 sequences, under 55% seen once. The specimen was sorted CD4+, CD8+, or CD8+CD57+ T cells (not recorded which) from PBMCs. The receptors were sampled from a human donor with aplastic anemia.

This clonotype was seen at least ten times. This rearrangement joins TRBV5-4 to TRBJ2-5; 8 positions match TRBD1. Germline V lookup: CDR1 SGHNT, CDR2 YYREEE (reference sequence). The CDR3 contains 14 residues. The J segment lost 5 bases and the V segment lost 4 bases, leaving 7 bases of the junction unmatched. The CDR3 bases are TGTGCCAGCAGCGTGGGACAGGTCTTGGAGACCCAGTACTTC. Translation gives CASSVGQVLETQYF.

In regard to this clonotype: A single base separates this from a much larger clone, so it may be a read error. J is TRBJ1-1 and V is TRBV5-1, with D perhaps matching TRBD1 (5 bases). CDR3 length: 15 amino acids. Per germline, CDR1 SGHRS and CDR2 YFSETQ. The V end lost 2 bases, the J end lost 0 bases, and 11 bases lay between the germline ends. As DNA, the CDR3 is TGCGCCAGCAGCTTATTTCGGGGGGTGAACACTGAAGCTTTCTTT. Amino acids: CASSLFRGVNTEAFF.

The chain joins TRBV11-1 to TRBJ2-1; the match to TRBD2 covers 13 bases. With 3 bases clipped from V and 6 bases from J, the junction kept 2 bases outside the gene matches. The CDR3 runs 15 residues. Germline V lookup: CDR1 SGHAT, CDR2 FQDESV (reference sequence). CDR3 bases: TGTGCCAGCAGCTTTGGGACTAGCGGGGCCAATGAGCAGTTCTTC. Its protein is CASSFGTSGANEQFF.

The sample holds a few counts of this clonotype. The rearrangement uses TRBV10-3 and TRBJ1-2; D is unclear. Germline CDR1 reads ENHRY; CDR2 reads SYGVKD. Trimming shortened V by 5 bases and J by 3 bases, and 10 bases separated the two germline ends. The CDR3 covers 13 residues. CDR3 in amino acids: CAISTRTDYGYTF. The CDR3 region has the DNA TGTGCCATCAGTACCCGGACGGACTATGGCTACACCTTC.

This clonotype was seen a single time. The rearrangement links TRBV5-6 to TRBJ2-1; D gene uncertain. V was shortened by 1 base and J by 7 bases, with 6 bases between the two germline ends. The CDR3 sequence is 12 residues long. Germline V gene data show CDR1 as SGHDT and CDR2 as YYEEEE. This chain's CDR3 is CASSLWINEQFF. In DNA, the CDR3 is TGTGCCAGCAGCTTGTGGATAAATGAGCAGTTCTTC. Drawing the rest from reference TRBV5-6 and TRBJ2-1, the complete variable domain is DAGVTQSPTHLIKTRGQQVTLRCSPKSGHDTVSWYQQALGQGPQFIFQYYEEEERQRGNFPDRFSGHQFPNYSSELNVNALLLGDSALYLCASSLWINEQFFGPGTRLTVL.

The CDR3, as DNA: TGCAGTGCTTCACAGGGTAATGAAAAACTGTTTTTT. Its translation is CSASQGNEKLFF. The chain recombines TRBV20-1 with TRBJ1-4; weak D call: TRBD1 (6 bases). With 5 bases removed from V and 4 bases from J, the gap between germline ends came to 8 bases. The CDR3 consists of 12 residues. Germline V gene sequence: CDR1 DFQATT, CDR2 SNEGSKA (reference sequence).

The chain carries TRBV10-2 and TRBJ2-2; 14 bases map to TRBD2. J gave up 2 bases and V 4 bases, and 3 bases lay outside the gene matches. There are 17 residues in the CDR3. CDR1 is WSHSY, CDR2 SAAADI, per germline. CDR3 region: CASSGTSGRTNTGELFF. The CDR3 nucleotides read TGCGCCAGCAGTGGGACTAGCGGGAGGACCAACACCGGGGAGCTGTTTTTT.

The CDR3 bases are TGCGCCAGCAGCACCGGGACTAGCGGGAGGGCCAATGAGCAGTTCTTC. It is translated as CASSTGTSGRANEQFF. This chain connects TRBV10-2 to TRBJ2-1; 16 nucleotides agree with TRBD2. V lost 6 bases and J lost 6; bases outside the gene matches: 5. The CDR3 runs 16 residues. CDR1 and CDR2 (germline): WSHSY, SAAADI.

With regard to this clonotype: This sequence may be a read error, since a much larger clone differs from it by one base. The gene calls are TRBV4-1 and TRBJ1-4; D gene uncertain. Germline lookup yields CDR1 MGHRA and CDR2 YSYEKL. This CDR3 is 15 amino acids long. Trimming took off 1 base at V and 12 bases at J, with 18 bases between the two ends. The CDR3 reads CASSQAWSQWGELFF. The CDR3 coding sequence is TGCGCCAGCAGCCAAGCGTGGTCCCAATGGGGAGAACTGTTTTTT.

V gene TRBV10-2 combines with J gene TRBJ1-1; possible D gene TRBD1, 5 bases. Germline V gives CDR1 WSHSY, CDR2 SAAADI. V was clipped by 4 bases and J by 2 bases, with 14 bases between them. This CDR3 has 15 amino acids. CDR3 bases: TGCGCCAGCAGTGTTTCGGGGGACCTAAACACTGAAGCTTTCTTT. Amino acid sequence: CASSVSGDLNTEAFF.

A few counts support this clonotype. The chain recombines TRBV6-4 with TRBJ2-3, with 10 positions matching TRBD1. The germline V gene encodes CDR1 MRHNA and CDR2 SNTAGT. V shed 2 bases and J 1 base; nucleotides not matched to a gene: 0. The CDR3 has 15 amino acids. The CDR3 spells CASSDGTGGTDTQYF. CDR3 bases: TGTGCCAGCAGTGACGGGACAGGGGGCACAGATACGCAGTATTTT.

The rearrangement joins TRBV10-3 to TRBJ2-3; D possibly matches TRBD1 or TRBD2 (7 bases each). Germline CDR1 is ENHRY and CDR2 is SYGVKD. The CDR3 is 15 residues long. V lost 4 bases to trimming and J lost 0 bases, with 11 bases between them. CDR3: CAISAGGVSTDTQYF. The CDR3 nucleotides are TGTGCCATCAGTGCAGGGGGGGTTAGCACAGATACGCAGTATTTT.

DNA of the CDR3: TGTGCCAGCAGCTTAAATGGCGGGGGGGTAGAGACCCAGTACTTC. Translating it yields CASSLNGGGVETQYF. The J gene is TRBJ2-5, the V gene TRBV7-3, with 9 nucleotides matching TRBD2. Germline V lookup: CDR1 SGHTA, CDR2 FQGTGA. CDR3 size: 15 residues. V was pared by 1 base and J by 4 bases, with 4 bases of the junction left unmatched.

The chain recombines TRBV6-1 with TRBJ1-4; D gene unclear. The CDR3 is 15 residues long. V lost 1 base, J lost 3 bases, and 9 bases lay in between. Looked up from germline, CDR1 is MNHNS and CDR2 is SASEGT. CDR3 DNA: TGTGCCAGCAGTGAAGATCCAACAGCTAATGAAAAACTGTTTTTT. Residues: CASSEDPTANEKLFF.

The J gene is TRBJ2-1, the V gene TRBV7-2; D may match TRBD1 or TRBD2 (5 bases each). V lost 4 bases and J 12 bases, leaving 10 bases between the germline ends. In germline, CDR1 is SGHTA, CDR2 FQGNSA. The CDR3 covers 11 residues. The CDR3 coding sequence is TGTGCCAGCAGCTACGAGGGGTCGCAGTTCTTC. This codes for CASSYEGSQFF.